Below, 19 T cell receptor beta chains from the same sample are listed, as sequenced in a study of blood T cells in healthy people across ages. The authors ran a second PCR of roughly 6 to 12 cycles using a sample-barcoded 5' primer and a J-beta primer mix. TCRdb reprocessed the 5' RACE reads with MiXCR, giving one entry per CDR3 protein. The table shows about a million distinct CDR3 sequences, with around two fifths occurring only once. The sample taken for sequencing was blood. The receptors originated from a man aged 18-30 years in good health.

As regards this clonotype: It may be a read error: a sequence one base away is much more abundant. The V call is TRBV12-3 or TRBV12-4, the J call TRBJ2-1; no clear D. Between the trimmed V and J ends, which lost 2 bases and 9 bases, there was a span of 17 bases. This CDR3 is 15 amino acids long. The CDR3 here is CASSLIARVDTEQFF. The CDR3 DNA reads as TGTGCCAGCAGTTTAATAGCAAGGGTAGACACTGAGCAGTTCTTC.

This clonotype was found a few times. The chain carries TRBV12-3 or TRBV12-4 and TRBJ2-3; 13 bases are shared with TRBD2. V lost 6 bases to trimming and J lost 6 bases; unmatched junction nucleotides: 9. CDR3 length: 16 residues. In DNA, the CDR3 is TGTGCCAGCAGGCTCACTAGCGGGGGGGCAGTTGATACGCAGTATTTT. Protein product: CASRLTSGGAVDTQYF.

As for this clonotype: A read error may produce the germline difference seen at one junction end. The V and J genes are TRBV15 and TRBJ1-5; D is unclear. The CDR3 runs 15 residues. Germline V gene sequence: CDR1 LNHNV, CDR2 YYDKDF (reference sequence). CDR3 coding DNA: TGTGCCACCAGCAGTCATAGCGCTAGCAATCAGCCCCGGCATTTT. Translated: CATSSHSASNQPRHF.

Turning to this clonotype: Germline and junction disagree at one end, which may indicate a read error. The chain employs TRBV28 and TRBJ1-6, with D unresolved. The germline CDR1 and CDR2 sequences are MDHEN and SYDVKM. CDR3 size: 11 residues. CDR3 sequence (DNA): TGTGCCAGCAGTGTAGGGTCACCCCCCCACTTT. Protein sequence: CASSVGSPPHF.

The V and J genes are TRBV20-1 and TRBJ2-7; 7 bases line up with TRBD2. CDR3 length: 11 amino acids. Germline lookup yields CDR1 DFQATT and CDR2 SNEGSKA (reference sequence). The junction had 4 bases not matched to a gene; V was cut back by 4 bases and J by 7 bases. CDR3 bases: TGCAGTGCTATTAGGGAGGGTGAGCAGTACTTC. Protein sequence: CSAIREGEQYF.

V gene TRBV28 combines with J gene TRBJ2-3; 8 bases are a match to TRBD1. The CDR3 consists of 13 residues. Losses at the gene ends were 6 bases for V and 2 bases for J; bases not matched to a gene: 1. CDR1 and CDR2 from the germline V gene are MDHEN and SYDVKM. As DNA, the CDR3 is TGTGCCAGCAGGGGACAGGACACAGATACGCAGTATTTT. Translation gives CASRGQDTDTQYF.

A word on this clonotype: A much more abundant neighbour one base away suggests this may be a read error. The rearrangement uses TRBV12-3 or TRBV12-4 and TRBJ2-1, with 11 bases fitting TRBD2. V shed 4 bases, J shed 13 bases, and the junction held 12 bases outside the gene matches. The CDR3 runs to 15 residues. Written as DNA, the CDR3 is TGTGCCAGCAGTTCTAGCGGGGGGCACCAAGAGACCCAGTTCTTC. Residues: CASSSSGGHQETQFF.

The V call is TRBV7-6, the J call TRBJ2-3; 12 nucleotides align to TRBD2. Germline CDR1 reads SGHVS; CDR2 reads FNYEAQ. CDR3 length: 17 residues. V lost 6 bases to trimming and J lost 2 bases; unmatched junction nucleotides: 9. CDR3 DNA sequence: TGTGCCAGCAGTCACCTAGCGGGGGGGGGACTCACAGATACGCAGTATTTT. This encodes CASSHLAGGGLTDTQYF.

As to this clonotype: This may be a read error: a much more frequent sequence differs by one nucleotide. The chain employs TRBV2 and TRBJ1-5, with D perhaps matching TRBD1 (5 bases). Germline values: CDR1 SNHLY, CDR2 FYNNEI. This CDR3 comprises 15 residues. The CDR3 sequence: CANSDWGNSNQPQHF. The CDR3 DNA follows: TGTGCCAACAGTGATTGGGGGAACAGCAATCAGCCCCAGCATTTT.

A few counts support this clonotype. The V gene is TRBV6-1, the J gene TRBJ2-1; 8 bases agree with TRBD2. This CDR3 spans 17 amino acids. Unmatched junction bases numbered 10, after V lost 5 bases and J lost 1 base. Germline-derived CDR1 and CDR2 are MNHNS and SASEGT. CDR3 nucleotide sequence: TGTGCCAGCAGTCCCCGGGATAGCGGGGCGTCCTACAATGAGCAGTTCTTC. Translating gives CASSPRDSGASYNEQFF.

This clonotype occurred a few times. V gene TRBV27 combines with J gene TRBJ2-2, with D possibly being TRBD2 (5 bases). CDR1 MNHEY and CDR2 SMNVEV come from the germline V gene (reference sequence). This CDR3 comprises 16 residues. Trimming left V 2 bases short and J 5 bases short, with 15 bases between. CDR3 in DNA: TGTGCCAGCAGTTTACTCTCCCGGCGCGGGACCGGGGAGCTGTTTTTT. Translating it yields CASSLLSRRGTGELFF.

This chain connects TRBV29-1 to TRBJ2-3; D may be TRBD2 (6 bases). Deletions cut 1 base from V and 0 bases from J, with 14 bases between. The CDR3 totals 16 residues. CDR1 is SQVTM and CDR2 is ANQGSEA in the germline V gene. The CDR3 DNA reads TGCAGCGTTGAAGGGAGGGCAGGGACTAGCACAGATACGCAGTATTTT. Its protein is CSVEGRAGTSTDTQYF.

The V gene is TRBV5-1, the J gene TRBJ2-4, with D maybe TRBD1 (6 bases). The last part of the DNA fits TRBJ2-7 better; the J call may be wrong. The CDR3 is made up of 15 amino acids. From germline, CDR1 is SGHRS and CDR2 YFSETQ. The CDR3 loop reads CASSYNTGITYEQYF. The CDR3 nucleotides read TGCGCCAGCAGCTATAATACAGGGATCACCTACGAGCAGTACTTC.

In its sample, this clonotype was seen a few times. The chain carries TRBV4-3 and TRBJ2-2; D remains unclear. V lost 1 base to trimming and J lost 0 bases, with 6 bases between them. CDR3 length equals 15 residues. CDR1 LGHNA and CDR2 YSLEER come from the germline V gene. The CDR3 sequence: CASSQGHANTGELFF. In DNA, the CDR3 is TGCGCCAGCAGCCAAGGACACGCGAACACCGGGGAGCTGTTTTTT.

The chain uses TRBV20-1 and TRBJ1-2; maybe TRBD1 (6 bases). CDR3 length: 13 amino acids. Germline assignment: CDR1 DFQATT and CDR2 SNEGSKA (reference sequence). The ends were cut back, 4 bases at V and 4 bases at J, with 13 bases in the middle. The CDR3 coding sequence is TGCAGTGCTACCCAGGGGACAAGCTATGGCTACACCTTC. It codes for CSATQGTSYGYTF.

The table lists this clonotype with a count of one. This rearrangement joins TRBV3-1 to TRBJ2-3; a possible D gene is TRBD2 (5 bases). This CDR3 contains 12 residues. Per the germline V gene, CDR1 is LGHDT and CDR2 is YNNKEL (reference sequence). The germline V and J ends were trimmed by 4 bases and 5 bases, with 7 bases remaining between them. CDR3: CASSLLEDTQYF. The CDR3 DNA follows: TGTGCCAGCAGCCTACTAGAAGATACGCAGTATTTT.

The chain recombines TRBV6-5 with TRBJ2-4; D perhaps matches TRBD2 (6 bases). The CDR3 sequence is 13 residues long. Deletions cut 2 bases from V and 6 bases from J, with 8 bases between. CDR1 and CDR2 from the germline V gene are MNHEY and SVGAGI. This CDR3 reads CASSYGTPNIQYF. The CDR3 nucleotides read TGTGCCAGCAGTTACGGGACTCCAAACATTCAGTACTTC.

This clonotype was counted between two and nine times. The gene calls are TRBV6-1 and TRBJ2-7; 8 nucleotides agree with TRBD1. Germline V lookup: CDR1 MNHNS, CDR2 SASEGT. The CDR3 loop spans 15 amino acids. After removal of 7 bases from V and 7 bases from J, the junction contained 15 bases not matched to a gene. The CDR3 bases are TGTGCCAGCACTCAAGAAAGGACAGGGATGGGGGAGCAGTACTTC. Its translation: CASTQERTGMGEQYF.

This chain joins TRBV20-1 and TRBJ2-3, with D possibly being TRBD2 (5 bases). Germline CDR1 reads DFQATT; CDR2 reads SNEGSKA (reference sequence). This CDR3 comprises 14 residues. Trimming left V 6 bases short and J 2 bases short, with 15 bases between. The CDR3 is CSAKIPGITDTQYF. The CDR3 region has the DNA TGCAGTGCCAAGATCCCGGGAATCACAGATACGCAGTATTTT.